This T cell receptor beta chain is from a study of OX40 agonist ivuxolimab in advanced cancers. Study details: Every 2 weeks, patients received ivuxolimab intravenously, dosed at 0.01 to 10 mg/kg. Allowance was made for prior anti-PD-1, anti-PD-L1 or anti-CTLA-4 therapy, and 40% to 45% had some. Aged roughly 23 to 90 with a mean of approximately 57 years, they were around 79% male.

Profiled with immunoSEQ multiplex PCR; TCRdb holds only in-frame clones, not every one. This repertoire shows around 78,000 clones, about 84% found once; its top ten account for roughly 4.9%. Germline-derived CDR1 and CDR2 are DFQATT and SNEGSKA (reference sequence). The V end lost 4 bases, the J end lost 6 bases, and 7 bases lay between the germline ends. The CDR3 consists of 11 residues. This specimen consisted of CD4+ or CD8+ T cells sorted from blood, obtained in a trial of the OX40 agonist ivuxolimab. The clonotype comes from an adult with an advanced solid tumor such as melanoma, head and neck, liver or kidney cancer. The chain employs TRBV20-1 and TRBJ2-1, with D unclear. The CDR3 DNA reads as TGCAGTGCTAAGGGTACCAATGAGCAGTTCTTC. It is translated as CSAKGTNEQFF.